Below are 28 T cell receptor beta chains sequenced from a single sample in a study of blood T cell repertoires in COVID-19. Libraries were prepared by immunoSEQ multiplex PCR; TCRdb keeps only in-frame clonotypes and omits some of them. This table has roughly 190,000 clones, 70% to 90% appearing once. The sequencing input was peripheral blood. These receptors were collected from a middle-aged man with active or convalescent COVID-19.

The V gene is TRBV5-5, the J gene TRBJ1-1; 10 bases match TRBD1. The J segment lost 4 bases and the V segment lost 0 bases, leaving 12 bases of the junction unmatched. This CDR3 has 18 residues. CDR1 is SGHKS and CDR2 is YYEKEE in the germline V gene (reference sequence). The CDR3 region has the DNA TGTGCCAGCAGCTTGGGGGTCGGGACAGGGGTTTCGACCACTGAAGCTTTCTTT. It translates to CASSLGVGTGVSTTEAFF. The full variable domain, completed using reference TRBV5-5 and TRBJ1-1, is DAGVTQSPTHLIKTRGQQVTLRCSPISGHKSVSWYQQVLGQGPQFIFQYYEKEERGRGNFPDRFSARQFPNYSSELNVNALLLGDSALYLCASSLGVGTGVSTTEAFFGQGTRLTVV.

The genes are TRBV7-2 and TRBJ2-1; TRBD1 matches 9 bases. This CDR3 contains 15 residues. Trimming at V came to 4 bases and at J to 9 bases, leaving 10 bases not matched to a gene. Per germline, CDR1 SGHTA and CDR2 FQGNSA. CDR3 bases: TGTGCCAGCAGCTCCAACGGACAGGGGATGACTGAGCAGTTCTTC. This gives the protein CASSSNGQGMTEQFF.

This sequence joins TRBV6-5 and TRBJ1-5; TRBD1 might be the D (6 bases). Germline CDR1 and CDR2: MNHEY and SVGAGI. The CDR3 loop spans 13 amino acids. V lost 5 bases and J lost 5, with 10 bases in between. In nucleotides, the CDR3 is TGTGCCAGCAGTCACAGGGAAGATCAGCCCCAGCATTTT. The encoded protein is CASSHREDQPQHF.

This rearrangement joins TRBV12-5 to TRBJ2-7; no clear D. Trimming took off 1 base at V and 4 bases at J, with 8 bases between the two ends. Germline CDR1 reads LGHNT; CDR2 reads FRNRAP. The length of the CDR3 is 13 residues. Here the CDR3 DNA reads TGTGCTAGTGGTTTGGGGTCGACTTACGAGCAGTACTTC. Protein product: CASGLGSTYEQYF.

The CDR3 sequence: CARPGRGYGYTF. The CDR3 DNA follows: TGTGCAAGACCCGGTAGGGGTTACGGCTACACCTTC. The rearrangement uses TRBV12-2 and TRBJ1-2; the tabulated D call, TRBD1, remains unverified against the DNA. TRBV12-2 is a known pseudogene. CDR3 length equals 12 residues.

The chain employs TRBV19 and TRBJ1-2; D not certain. The CDR3 has 17 amino acids. Germline lookup yields CDR1 LNHDA and CDR2 SQIVND (reference sequence). Trimming stripped 6 bases from V and 6 bases from J, with 26 bases between. CDR3 DNA: TGTGCCAGTAGAGACGGGAGACACTCCATTGGGAGAAATGGCTACACCTTC. It specifies CASRDGRHSIGRNGYTF.

As DNA, the CDR3 is TGTGCCAGCAGCCTGAGGCTAGCGGGAGTGGATGAGCAGTTCTTC. Protein product: CASSLRLAGVDEQFF. The J gene is TRBJ2-1, the V gene TRBV11-3; 10 bases map to TRBD2. The CDR3 spans 15 residues. Germline V gene data show CDR1 as SGHNT and CDR2 as YENEEA. V lost 5 bases to trimming and J lost 8 bases; unmatched junction nucleotides: 9.

This sequence joins TRBV6-6 and TRBJ1-1, with D perhaps TRBD1 (6 bases). Trimming took off 6 bases at V and 0 bases at J, with 11 bases between the two ends. The CDR3 covers 14 residues. Germline values: CDR1 MNHNY, CDR2 SVGAGI (reference sequence). Written as DNA, the CDR3 is TGTGCCAGCAGCTCTGACAGGATGAACACTGAAGCTTTCTTT. Protein sequence: CASSSDRMNTEAFF.

The J gene is TRBJ1-5, the V gene TRBV6-5; D perhaps matches TRBD1 (6 bases). Trimming took off 7 bases at V and 7 bases at J, with 17 bases between the two ends. The germline CDR1 and CDR2 sequences are MNHEY and SVGAGI. CDR3 length: 14 amino acids. CDR3: CASIGQTRGQPQHF. The CDR3 region has the DNA TGTGCCAGCATTGGACAGACACGTGGGCAGCCCCAGCATTTT.

The chain employs TRBV6-1 and TRBJ2-3; 9 bases are a match to TRBD2. The CDR3 has 16 residues. Per the germline V gene, CDR1 is MNHNS and CDR2 is SASEGT. V shed 4 bases, J shed 2 bases, and the junction held 7 bases outside the gene matches. CDR3 DNA: TGTGCCAGCAGTGTAACAAGCGGGGGGCCCACAGATACGCAGTATTTT. Protein sequence: CASSVTSGGPTDTQYF.

This clone has only one observation. The J gene is TRBJ1-2, the V gene TRBV7-3, with no clear D. Between the trimmed V and J ends, which lost 0 bases and 4 bases, there was a span of 12 bases. The length of the CDR3 is 15 residues. Germline V CDR1 and CDR2: SGHTA, FQGTGA. This chain's CDR3 is CASSLTTGSFYGYTF. The DNA of the CDR3 is TGTGCCAGCAGCTTAACTACCGGGTCCTTCTATGGCTACACCTTC.

CDR3 protein: CASSLATGSSGNTIYF. The DNA for the CDR3 is TGTGCCAGCAGCTTAGCTACGGGGAGCTCTGGAAACACCATATATTTT. The rearrangement joins TRBV7-9 to TRBJ1-3; D gene uncertain. Trimming cost V 0 bases and J 0 bases, with 9 bases left between them. CDR1 is SEHNR and CDR2 is FQNEAQ in the germline V gene (reference sequence). The CDR3 length is 16 residues.

This clone has a single count. The chain couples TRBV7-2 to TRBJ2-7, with a weak D call TRBD1 (6 bases). The germline CDR1 and CDR2 sequences are SGHTA and FQGNSA. The CDR3 runs 18 residues. The V gene lost 2 bases and the J gene lost 0 bases, with 20 bases spanning the gap. The DNA for the CDR3 is TGTGCCAGCAGCTTATCGAACTTGATCACAGGGAGCTCCTACGAGCAGTACTTC. As protein: CASSLSNLITGSSYEQYF.

This sequence joins TRBV18 and TRBJ2-3; 8 bases are shared with TRBD1. J lost 3 bases, V lost 4 bases, and 6 bases had no gene match. The CDR3 loop spans 15 amino acids. Germline assignment: CDR1 KGHSH and CDR2 LQKENI. The CDR3 sequence: CASSHRTGRTDTQYF. CDR3 nucleotides: TGTGCCAGCTCACATAGGACAGGGCGAACAGATACGCAGTATTTT.

In this sample, this clone turned up once. The chain carries TRBV27 and TRBJ2-5; D is ambiguous. CDR3 length: 13 amino acids. CDR1 and CDR2 from the germline V gene are MNHEY and SMNVEV (reference sequence). With 0 bases removed from V and 4 bases from J, the gap between germline ends came to 6 bases. The CDR3 protein is CASSLSSRETQYF. For the CDR3, the DNA is TGTGCCAGCAGTTTATCGTCGAGAGAGACCCAGTACTTC.

The chain uses TRBV28 and TRBJ1-4; TRBD1 matches at 10 bases. With V trimmed by 2 bases and J by 8 bases, 5 bases remained unmatched. There are 15 residues in the CDR3. Germline lookup yields CDR1 MDHEN and CDR2 SYDVKM. CDR3 coding DNA: TGTGCCAGCAGTTTAATAGGACAGGGGGAAGAAAAACTGTTTTTT. It yields the protein CASSLIGQGEEKLFF.

The chain employs TRBV10-2 and TRBJ2-2; D is uncertain. Between the trimmed V and J ends, which lost 4 bases and 10 bases, there was a span of 10 bases. CDR3 length equals 12 residues. Germline assignment: CDR1 WSHSY and CDR2 SAAADI. The CDR3 region is CASSVQIQELFF. The CDR3 region has the DNA TGCGCCAGCAGTGTACAAATCCAGGAGCTGTTTTTT.

J is TRBJ2-7 and V is TRBV30; no clear D gene. With 3 bases removed from V and 5 bases from J, the gap between germline ends came to 14 bases. This CDR3 region has 13 residues. Germline-derived CDR1 and CDR2 are GTSNPN and SVGIG (reference sequence). The CDR3 nucleotides are TGTGCCTGGAGCGGCCTCCGGGTCCACGAGCAGTACTTC. Its translation: CAWSGLRVHEQYF.

The chain has TRBV5-4 and TRBJ1-2; no definite D call. V was cut by 1 base and J by 0 bases, with 7 bases left in between. This CDR3 comprises 14 residues. Looked up from germline, CDR1 is SGHNT and CDR2 is YYREEE (reference sequence). The CDR3 coding sequence is TGTGCCAGCAGCTTGTTCGGAGCTAACTATGGCTACACCTTC. It translates to CASSLFGANYGYTF.

The chain recombines TRBV9 with TRBJ2-1, with 8 bases matching TRBD2. Germline CDR1 SGDLS, CDR2 YYNGEE. The V gene end was trimmed by 4 bases and the J gene end by 9 bases; junction bases not matched to a gene: 15. CDR3 size: 16 residues. The chain's CDR3 is CASSPPGLERVGEQFF. The CDR3 nucleotides read TGTGCCAGCAGCCCGCCGGGACTAGAGAGGGTTGGTGAGCAGTTCTTC.

V gene TRBV4-1 combines with J gene TRBJ2-3, with 11 positions matching TRBD1. V lost 4 bases to trimming and J lost 6 bases; unmatched junction nucleotides: 12. CDR3 length: 17 residues. Germline values: CDR1 MGHRA, CDR2 YSYEKL. Here the CDR3 DNA reads TGCGCCAGCAGCCTCCGAGGGAGGACAGGGGGCTACGATACGCAGTATTTT. Its protein product is CASSLRGRTGGYDTQYF.

The chain is built from TRBV11-3 and TRBJ2-1; the D gene is possibly TRBD2 (6 bases). This CDR3 is 15 amino acids long. Germline CDR1 is SGHNT and CDR2 is YENEEA. Trimming took 5 bases from V and 5 from J, leaving 16 bases between them. In DNA, the CDR3 is TGTGCCAGCAGCCCTAGTAGTCCGGGGGACAATGAGCAGTTCTTC. It codes for CASSPSSPGDNEQFF.

J is TRBJ2-2 and V is TRBV6-1, with 7 bases identical to TRBD2. CDR3 length equals 16 residues. V gave up 2 bases and J gave up 1 base; unmatched junction bases: 4. The germline CDR1 and CDR2 sequences are MNHNS and SASEGT. The CDR3 is CASSELGGRNTGELFF. The DNA for the CDR3 is TGTGCCAGCAGTGAATTGGGGGGGAGGAACACCGGGGAGCTGTTTTTT.

This clone was observed a handful of times. The chain combines TRBV29-1 with TRBJ1-2, with TRBD1 identical over 8 bases. The CDR3 runs to 18 residues. The germline gives CDR1 SQVTM, CDR2 ANQGSEA. With 6 bases clipped from V and 9 bases from J, the junction kept 27 bases outside the gene matches. CDR3 loop: CSVGRTGMNLRVWDRYTF. Written as DNA, the CDR3 is TGCAGCGTGGGGAGGACAGGGATGAATCTCCGGGTCTGGGATCGCTACACCTTC.

The rearrangement links TRBV11-3 to TRBJ2-1, with 9 bases lining up with TRBD1. Germline CDR1 SGHNT, CDR2 YENEEA. Trimming cost V 3 bases and J 5 bases; bases outside gene matches: 11. The CDR3 consists of 17 residues. The CDR3 here is CASSFTGGDFSDNEQFF. CDR3 nucleotide sequence: TGTGCCAGCAGCTTCACAGGGGGCGATTTCTCGGACAATGAGCAGTTCTTC.

V gene TRBV7-8 combines with J gene TRBJ2-7; 7 bases line up with TRBD1. CDR1 is SGHVS and CDR2 is FQNEAQ in the germline V gene. The CDR3 has 15 residues. The V gene end was trimmed by 5 bases and the J gene end by 2 bases; junction bases not matched to a gene: 9. The DNA for the CDR3 is TGTGCCAGCAGCCAAAGGACAGGAGTCACCTACGAGCAGTACTTC. Protein: CASSQRTGVTYEQYF.

V usage is TRBV11-2 and J usage is TRBJ2-7, with D hard to call. The CDR3 length is 13 residues. Trimming took off 1 base at V and 5 bases at J, with 9 bases between the two ends. Per the germline V gene, CDR1 is SGHAT and CDR2 is FQNNGV. CDR3 residues: CASSLAKTNEQYF. CDR3 bases: TGTGCCAGCAGCTTAGCAAAAACTAACGAGCAGTACTTC.

CDR3 bases: TGTGCCAGCAGTAGCGGCTCCTACGAGCAGTACTTC. Residues: CASSSGSYEQYF. This chain connects TRBV6-5 to TRBJ2-7; D might be TRBD2 (5 bases). The CDR3 spans 12 residues. V was trimmed by 5 bases and J by 0 bases, leaving 5 bases between them. In germline, CDR1 is MNHEY, CDR2 SVGAGI.